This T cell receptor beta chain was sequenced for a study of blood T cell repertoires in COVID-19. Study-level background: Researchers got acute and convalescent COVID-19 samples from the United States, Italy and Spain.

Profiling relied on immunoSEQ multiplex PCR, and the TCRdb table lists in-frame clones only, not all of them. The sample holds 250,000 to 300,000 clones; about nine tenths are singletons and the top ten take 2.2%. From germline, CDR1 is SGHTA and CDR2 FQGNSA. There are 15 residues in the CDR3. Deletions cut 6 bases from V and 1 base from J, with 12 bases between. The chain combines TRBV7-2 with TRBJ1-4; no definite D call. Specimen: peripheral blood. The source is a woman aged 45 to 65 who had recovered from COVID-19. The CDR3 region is CASSPTGITNEKLFF. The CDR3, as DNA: TGTGCCAGCAGTCCAACGGGGATAACTAATGAAAAACTGTTTTTT.